One and the same sample provided the 2 T cell receptor beta chains below, sequenced in a study of blood T cells in healthy people across ages. Next came a second PCR, run for roughly 6 to 11 cycles, which used a sample-barcoded 5' primer along with a J-beta primer mix. TCRdb re-called the 5' RACE reads with MiXCR, one entry per CDR3 protein. In the table there are about 640,000 distinct CDR3 sequences, under 65% of which are singletons. Material for sequencing was blood. The receptors come from a man aged 55 to 70 in good health.

The rearrangement links TRBV21-1 to TRBJ1-1; the table calls TRBD1, which could not be checked here. TRBV21-1 is a pseudogene segment. This CDR3 spans 16 amino acids. The DNA of the CDR3 is TGTGCCAGCAGCGCGCGACAGGGGGCGGTGGGCACTGAAGCTTTCTTT. Translation gives CASSARQGAVGTEAFF.

V gene TRBV7-2 combines with J gene TRBJ2-5; no definite D call. CDR1 is SGHTA, CDR2 FQGNSA, per germline. This CDR3 contains 14 residues. V was clipped by 5 bases and J by 5 bases, with 15 bases between them. The CDR3 region has the DNA TGTGCCAGCAGCCCATCCCGGAGTGAGGAGACCCAGTACTTC. Amino acid sequence: CASSPSRSEETQYF. Full variable domain (outside the CDR3, taken from reference TRBV7-2 and TRBJ2-5): GAGVSQSPSNKVTEKGKDVELRCDPISGHTALYWYRQSLGQGLEFLIYFQGNSAPDKSGLPSDRFSAERTGGSVSTLTIQRTQQEDSAVYLCASSPSRSEETQYFGPGTRLLVL.